The sequence of this T cell receptor beta chain was determined in a study of CD8+ T cells in alopecia areata. The sorting of PBMCs gave CD4+ and CD8+ T cells. Extraction and reverse transcription of RNA yielded cDNA as the sequencing template. This table comes from immunoSEQ multiplex PCR, and its TCRdb copy is limited to in-frame clones, with some not included. The repertoire consists of around 210,000 clones, with about 56% occurring once and the leading ten covering around 5%. Overall study results and limits: Especially in alopecia totalis/universalis, lesional scalp showed greater clonality than normal scalp did. Mouse data revealed clearer TCR sharing than patient data did, a gap possibly tied to HLA. Resident alphabeta T cells of normal skin are also sequenced in scalp samples.

With regard to this clone: Its specificity is unknown.

The clonotype was recovered from a human donor in good health. The sequencing sample was made of CD8+ T cells sorted from blood.

The CDR3 loop is CASSLGLRAGANTGELFF. The DNA for the CDR3 is TGTGCCAGCAGCTTAGGCCTTCGCGCAGGAGCGAACACCGGGGAGCTGTTTTTT. The gene calls are TRBV13 and TRBJ2-2; D gene unclear. Trimming took off 0 bases at V and 0 bases at J, with 14 bases between the two ends. In germline, CDR1 is PRHDT, CDR2 FYEKMQ (reference sequence). The CDR3 consists of 18 residues.